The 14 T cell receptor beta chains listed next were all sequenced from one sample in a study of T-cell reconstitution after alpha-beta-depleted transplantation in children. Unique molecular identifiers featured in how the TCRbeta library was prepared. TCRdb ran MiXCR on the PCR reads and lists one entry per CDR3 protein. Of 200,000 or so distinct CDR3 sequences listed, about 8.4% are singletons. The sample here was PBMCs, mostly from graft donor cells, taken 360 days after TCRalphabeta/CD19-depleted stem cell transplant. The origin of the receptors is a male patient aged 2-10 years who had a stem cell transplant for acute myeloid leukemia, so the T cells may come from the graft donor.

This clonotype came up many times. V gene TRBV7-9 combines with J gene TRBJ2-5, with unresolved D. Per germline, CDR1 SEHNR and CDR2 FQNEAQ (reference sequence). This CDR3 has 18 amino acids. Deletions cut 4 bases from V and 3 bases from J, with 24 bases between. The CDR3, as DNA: TGTGCCAGCAGCTCCAGGACCTACCATAATATACCAGAAGAGACCCAGTACTTC. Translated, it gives CASSSRTYHNIPEETQYF. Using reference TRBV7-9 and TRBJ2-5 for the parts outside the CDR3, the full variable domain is DTGVSQNPRHKITKRGQNVTFRCDPISEHNRLYWYRQTLGQGPEFLTYFQNEAQLEKSRLLSDRFSAERPKGSFSTLEIQRTEQGDSAMYLCASSSRTYHNIPEETQYFGPGTRLLVL.

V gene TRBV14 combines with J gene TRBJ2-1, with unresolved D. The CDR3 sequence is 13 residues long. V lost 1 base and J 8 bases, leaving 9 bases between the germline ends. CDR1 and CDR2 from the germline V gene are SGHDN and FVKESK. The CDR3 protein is CASSQVDQDEQFF. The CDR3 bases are TGTGCCAGCAGCCAAGTTGATCAGGATGAGCAGTTCTTC. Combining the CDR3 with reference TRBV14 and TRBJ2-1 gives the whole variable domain EAGVTQFPSHSVIEKGQTVTLRCDPISGHDNLYWYRRVMGKEIKFLLHFVKESKQDESGMPNNRFLAERTGGTYSTLKVQPAELEDSGVYFCASSQVDQDEQFFGPGTRLTVL.

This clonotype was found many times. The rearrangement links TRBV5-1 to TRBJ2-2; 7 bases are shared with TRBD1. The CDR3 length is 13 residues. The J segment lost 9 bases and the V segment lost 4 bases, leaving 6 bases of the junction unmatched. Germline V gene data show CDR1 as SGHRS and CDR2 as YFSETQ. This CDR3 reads CASSKTGIRELFF. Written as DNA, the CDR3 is TGCGCCAGCAGCAAGACAGGGATCAGGGAGCTGTTTTTT.

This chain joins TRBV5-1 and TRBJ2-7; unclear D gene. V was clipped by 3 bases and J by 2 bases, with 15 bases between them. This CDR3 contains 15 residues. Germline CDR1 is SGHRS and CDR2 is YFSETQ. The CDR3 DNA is TGCGCCAGCAGCTCAGGTCCGGACGGAACCTACGAGCAGTACGTC. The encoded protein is CASSSGPDGTYEQYV.

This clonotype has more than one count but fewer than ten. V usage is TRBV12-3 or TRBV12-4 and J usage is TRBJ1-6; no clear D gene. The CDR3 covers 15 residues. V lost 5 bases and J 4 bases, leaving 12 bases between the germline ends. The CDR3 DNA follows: TGTGCCAGCAGTGCTGACGGGGTTTATAATTCACCCCTCCACTTT. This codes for CASSADGVYNSPLHF.

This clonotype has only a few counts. Here the CDR3 reads CASSRGPGDTEAFF. CDR3 DNA: TGTGCCAGCAGCCGAGGACCTGGGGACACTGAAGCTTTCTTT. The V gene is TRBV3-1, the J gene TRBJ1-1; no definite D call. The CDR3 runs 14 residues. Trimming removed 4 bases at V and 3 bases at J, with 12 bases between. Germline lookup yields CDR1 LGHDT and CDR2 YNNKEL (reference sequence).

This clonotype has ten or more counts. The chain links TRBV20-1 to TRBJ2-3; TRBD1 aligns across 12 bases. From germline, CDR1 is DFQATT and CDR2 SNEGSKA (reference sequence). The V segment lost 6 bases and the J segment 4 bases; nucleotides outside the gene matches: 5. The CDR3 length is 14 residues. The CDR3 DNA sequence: TGCAGTGCAGACGGGACAGGGGGCTCAGATACGCAGTATTTT. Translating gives CSADGTGGSDTQYF.

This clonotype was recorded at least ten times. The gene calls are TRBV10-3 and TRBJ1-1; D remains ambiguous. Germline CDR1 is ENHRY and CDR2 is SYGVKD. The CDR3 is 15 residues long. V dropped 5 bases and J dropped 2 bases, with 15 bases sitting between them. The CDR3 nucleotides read TGTGCCATCAGTCTCCGGGCCTTGGGAAACACTGAAGCTTTCTTT. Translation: CAISLRALGNTEAFF.

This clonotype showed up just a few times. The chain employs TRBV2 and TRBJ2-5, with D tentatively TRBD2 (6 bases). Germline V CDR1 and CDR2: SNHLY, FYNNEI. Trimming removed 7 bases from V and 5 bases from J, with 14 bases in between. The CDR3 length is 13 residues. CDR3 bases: TGTGCCAGCAAAAGGAGGGCCGGGGAGACCCAGTACTTC. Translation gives CASKRRAGETQYF. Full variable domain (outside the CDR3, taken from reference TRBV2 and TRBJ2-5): EPEVTQTPSHQVTQMGQEVILRCVPISNHLYFYWYRQILGQKVEFLVSFYNNEISEKSEIFDDQFSVERPDGSNFTLKIRSTKLEDSAMYFCASKRRAGETQYFGPGTRLLVL.

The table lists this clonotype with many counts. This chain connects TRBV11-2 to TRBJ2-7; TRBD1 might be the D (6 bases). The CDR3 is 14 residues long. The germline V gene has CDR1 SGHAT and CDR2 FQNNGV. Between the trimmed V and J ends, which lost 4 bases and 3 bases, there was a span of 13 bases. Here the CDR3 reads CASSSKGRGYEQYF. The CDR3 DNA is TGTGCCAGCAGCTCAAAAGGCAGGGGCTACGAGCAGTACTTC.

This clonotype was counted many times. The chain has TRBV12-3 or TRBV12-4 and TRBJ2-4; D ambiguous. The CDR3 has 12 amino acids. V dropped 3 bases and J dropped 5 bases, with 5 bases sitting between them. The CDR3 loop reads CASSFGENIQYF. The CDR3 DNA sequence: TGTGCCAGCAGTTTTGGAGAAAACATTCAGTACTTC.

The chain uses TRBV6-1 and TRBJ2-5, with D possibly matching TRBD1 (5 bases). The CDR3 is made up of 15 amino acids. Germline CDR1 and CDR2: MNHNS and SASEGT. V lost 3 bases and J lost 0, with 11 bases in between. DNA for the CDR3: TGTGCCAGCAGTGACCACAGGAGATACCAAGAGACCCAGTACTTC. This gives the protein CASSDHRRYQETQYF.

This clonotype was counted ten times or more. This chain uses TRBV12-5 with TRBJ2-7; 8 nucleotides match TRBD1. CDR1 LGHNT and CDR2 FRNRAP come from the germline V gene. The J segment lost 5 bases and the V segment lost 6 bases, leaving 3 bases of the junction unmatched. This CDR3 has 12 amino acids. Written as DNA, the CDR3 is TGTGCTAGTGGCCAGGACAGGGACGAGCAGTACGTC. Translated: CASGQDRDEQYV.

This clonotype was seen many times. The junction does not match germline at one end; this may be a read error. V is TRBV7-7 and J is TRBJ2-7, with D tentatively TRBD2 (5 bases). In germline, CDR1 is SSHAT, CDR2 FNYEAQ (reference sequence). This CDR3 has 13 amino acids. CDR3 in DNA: TGTGCTAGCAGTCGCGGGCCATCTTACGAGCAGTACTTC. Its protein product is CASSRGPSYEQYF. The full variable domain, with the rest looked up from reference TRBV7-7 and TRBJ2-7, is GAGVSQSPRYKVTKRGQDVTLRCDPISSHATLYWYQQALGQGPEFLTYFNYEAQPDKSGLPSDRFSAERPEGSISTLTIQRTEQRDSAMYRCASSRGPSYEQYFGPGTRLTVT.